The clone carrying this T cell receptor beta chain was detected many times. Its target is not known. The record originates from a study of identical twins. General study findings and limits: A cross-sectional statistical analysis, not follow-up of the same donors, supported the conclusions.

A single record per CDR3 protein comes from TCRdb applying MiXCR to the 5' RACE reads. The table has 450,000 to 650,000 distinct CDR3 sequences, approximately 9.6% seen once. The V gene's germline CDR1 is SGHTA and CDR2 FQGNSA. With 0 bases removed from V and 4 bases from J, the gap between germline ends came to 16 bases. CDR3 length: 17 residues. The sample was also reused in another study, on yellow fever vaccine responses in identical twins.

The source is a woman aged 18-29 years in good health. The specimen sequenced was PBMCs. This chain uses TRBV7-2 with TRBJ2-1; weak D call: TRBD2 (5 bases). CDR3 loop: CASSLAGSSQDYNEQFF. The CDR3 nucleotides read TGTGCCAGCAGCTTAGCAGGGTCTAGCCAAGATTACAATGAGCAGTTCTTC.